The clone carrying this TCR beta chain was counted at least ten times. The record originates from a study of spatial heterogeneity in lung cancer. As to time point: sample taken at primary tumor resection. Material for sequencing was whole RNA from tumor, nontumor lung or frozen PBMC, left unsorted. The CDR3 covers 15 residues. Germline V gives CDR1 SGHTA, CDR2 FQGNSA. The germline V and J ends were trimmed by 3 bases and 4 bases, with 13 bases remaining between them. TCRdb re-analysed the 5' RACE reads in MiXCR, keeping a single row per CDR3 protein. The sample includes 40,000 or so distinct CDR3 sequences, roughly 5.5% of them seen just once.

The chain employs TRBV7-2 and TRBJ1-3; D call uncertain. This sequence originates from a female donor with early-stage non-small cell lung cancer. Sequenced here: PBMCs, sampled at surgery. CDR3 loop: CASSLRVTAGNTIYF. The CDR3 nucleotides read TGTGCCAGCAGCTTGAGGGTGACGGCCGGAAACACCATATATTTT.